This is a list of T cell receptor beta chains from one sample in a study of cytomegalovirus exposure and HLA in healthy donors. Using immunoSEQ multiplex PCR, the repertoire was profiled, and TCRdb retains in-frame clones only, with some absent. The data hold around 210,000 clones, with approximately 80% observed a single time. Sequencing was performed on PBMCs. These receptors were collected from a middle-aged man in good health and CMV-seronegative. Each CDR3 is given with its conserved first and last residue. Part of the rows lack a size; the others show once, few, many or a class for expanded clones.

TRBV5-4 | . | CASSKTRSEQYF
TRBV19 | few | CASEDLSGRAGKQFF
TRBV5-1 | . | CASSPGDRVYEQYF
TRBV18 | . | CASSPFMSGHQPQHF
TRBV2 | once | CASGGRKNSNQPQHF
TRBV6-5 | . | CASSYGAADPYEQYF
TRBV6-4 | . | CASSDSAGGRDEQFF
TRBV30 | once | CAWSVSAGAYNEQFF
TRBV7-9 | few | CASSPGGGGDYNEQFF
TRBV4-1 | . | CASSQGLQGGYEQYF
TRBV5-1 | once | CASSSGISEAFF
TRBV7-9 | . | CASSFSSATGNTIYF
TRBV29-1 | . | CSVAGRSLTEAFF
TRBV10-3 | . | CAISDNGADTEAFF
TRBV5-6 | . | CASSLRPGGEQFF
TRBV11-2 | . | CASSLGGSGARNGYTF
TRBV2 | . | CASSSDRVSYGYTF
TRBV6-1 | . | CATSGTYNSPLHF
TRBV13 | . | CASSGRLSGEGETQYF
TRBV4-2 | . | CASRGTGGDEQYF
TRBV7-7 | . | CASSRRTSGSETQYF
TRBV20-1 | few | CSARGHSPLHF
TRBV21-1 | . | CASSKAAVNSNQPQHF
TRBV30 | once | CAWPDLHSGNTIYF
TRBV10-1 | few | CASSGQGRAETQYF
TRBV4-2 | . | CASSQDPGGNIQYF
TRBV5-6 | . | CASNMGSAGGLYEQFF
TRBV18 | once | CASSSIGAGGYEQFF
TRBV7-9 | . | CASSAWTSGGPYEQYF
TRBV28 | . | CASSFLGLFEQYF
TRBV29-1 | . | CSARGGGGTDTQYF
TRBV19 | . | CASSTWTGDDYGYTF
TRBV5-6 | . | CASSHGDRRTRGYTF
TRBV27 | few | CASSSSSVHEQFF
TRBV15 | . | CATSREASGSLHNEQFF
TRBV5-1 | . | CASSLDGQNTGELFF
TRBV7-2 | once | CASSYRSNEQFF
TRBV18 | few | CASSQGAYDTEAFF
TRBV6-5 | . | CASSQGLAGEQYF
TRBV7-2 | few | CASSLTSGRYNGQFF
TRBV5-1 | few | CASSLGQGGQPQHF
TRBV4-1 | . | CASSQDPLATYNEQFF
TRBV5-6 | few | CASSLRASGQFF
TRBV7-3 | . | CASSSTGGAFVGELFF
TRBV9 | . | CASSAQGTGDNQPQHF
TRBV18 | few | CASSPQGAQDYGYTF
TRBV7-2 | . | CASSRDSQLPQHF
TRBV5-4 | . | CASSLAGLRDTYNEQFF
TRBV7-9 | . | CASSRRETSGRNEQFF
TRBV7-2 | . | CASSFRDNQPQHF
TRBV6-5 | . | CASRIRVDAYEQYF
TRBV28 | . | CASSFGSNYEQYF
TRBV9 | . | CASSAYITDTQYF
TRBV30 | . | CASWRAGEQFF
TRBV28 | . | CASWGRFSNQPQHF
TRBV27 | . | CASSLSFRGDGNQPQHF
TRBV5-4 | . | CASKPTGSSSYNEQFF
TRBV2 | . | CAIDRGLSQETQYF
TRBV9 | . | CASSHRDRDGYGYTF